These T cell receptor beta chains were read from a single sample in a study of cytomegalovirus exposure and HLA in healthy donors. The table came from immunoSEQ multiplex PCR; TCRdb's copy has only in-frame clones and leaves some out. This sample has some 150,000 clones, with around 90% found just once. Input material: PBMCs. These receptor sequences come from a woman between 18 and 29 years old in good health and CMV-seropositive. CDR3s include the opening cysteine and the closing phenylalanine or tryptophan. The order of the fields is V gene, D gene, J gene, clone size, CDR3 protein, CDR3 DNA. A D gene is named only where the DNA matches it firmly. Clone size is not always given. Where it is, it says once, few, many or a class for expanded clones.

v_call: TRBV19; d_call: NA; j_call: TRBJ2-7; clone_size: few; cdr3_aa: CASTDSLGSYEQYF; cdr3_nt: TGTGCCAGTACGGACAGTCTCGGGTCCTACGAGCAGTACTTC
v_call: TRBV29-1; d_call: TRBD2; j_call: TRBJ2-7; clone_size: NA; cdr3_aa: CSVEGTSGSESYEQYF; cdr3_nt: TGCAGCGTTGAGGGGACTAGCGGGAGCGAATCCTACGAGCAGTACTTC
v_call: TRBV28; d_call: TRBD1; j_call: TRBJ1-5; clone_size: NA; cdr3_aa: CASSLSGQGYNQPQHF; cdr3_nt: TGTGCCAGCAGTTTATCAGGACAGGGCTACAATCAGCCCCAGCATTTT
v_call: TRBV6-4; d_call: TRBD1; j_call: TRBJ1-5; clone_size: NA; cdr3_aa: CASSQTGAAQPQHF; cdr3_nt: TGTGCCAGCAGCCAGACAGGGGCGGCACAGCCCCAGCATTTT
v_call: TRBV28; d_call: TRBD1; j_call: TRBJ1-1; clone_size: NA; cdr3_aa: CASSPRQGRAGTEAFF; cdr3_nt: TGTGCCAGCAGTCCTAGACAGGGGCGGGCAGGCACTGAAGCTTTCTTT
v_call: TRBV5-1; d_call: TRBD2; j_call: TRBJ2-2; clone_size: NA; cdr3_aa: CASSLTSGRVGTGELFF; cdr3_nt: TGCGCCAGCAGCTTGACTAGCGGGAGGGTCGGCACCGGGGAGCTGTTTTTT
v_call: TRBV28; d_call: NA; j_call: TRBJ1-2; clone_size: once; cdr3_aa: CASVPRSGGYTF; cdr3_nt: TGTGCCAGCGTCCCTCGCAGTGGTGGCTACACCTTC
v_call: TRBV29-1; d_call: NA; j_call: TRBJ2-3; clone_size: NA; cdr3_aa: CSVEVLAGYSSTDTQYF; cdr3_nt: TGCAGCGTTGAAGTTTTGGCAGGGTATTCAAGCACAGATACGCAGTATTTT
v_call: TRBV9; d_call: TRBD1; j_call: TRBJ1-1; clone_size: NA; cdr3_aa: CASSARQGLNTEAFF; cdr3_nt: TGTGCCAGCAGCGCGCGACAGGGGTTGAACACTGAAGCTTTCTTT
v_call: TRBV27; d_call: NA; j_call: TRBJ1-4; clone_size: NA; cdr3_aa: CASSLARATNEKLFF; cdr3_nt: TGTGCCAGCAGTTTAGCCCGAGCAACTAATGAAAAACTGTTTTTT
v_call: TRBV27; d_call: NA; j_call: TRBJ2-1; clone_size: few; cdr3_aa: CASSSGFRSYNEQFF; cdr3_nt: TGTGCCAGCAGTTCAGGGTTCAGGAGTTACAATGAGCAGTTCTTC
v_call: TRBV6-1; d_call: TRBD1; j_call: TRBJ2-2; clone_size: NA; cdr3_aa: CASSSGQGSGELFF; cdr3_nt: TGTGCCAGCAGCTCGGGACAGGGCTCCGGGGAGCTGTTTTTT
v_call: TRBV6-6; d_call: TRBD2; j_call: TRBJ2-3; clone_size: NA; cdr3_aa: CASSHTSGTSTDTQYF; cdr3_nt: TGTGCCAGCAGCCACACTAGCGGGACTAGCACAGATACGCAGTATTTT
v_call: TRBV4-1; d_call: TRBD1; j_call: TRBJ2-7; clone_size: NA; cdr3_aa: CASSQVPTGVTYEQYF; cdr3_nt: TGCGCCAGCAGCCAAGTACCGACAGGGGTAACTTACGAGCAGTACTTC
v_call: TRBV28; d_call: NA; j_call: TRBJ1-4; clone_size: once; cdr3_aa: CASSWDDRTSTNEKLFF; cdr3_nt: TGTGCCAGCAGTTGGGATGACAGGACCTCAACTAATGAAAAACTGTTTTTT